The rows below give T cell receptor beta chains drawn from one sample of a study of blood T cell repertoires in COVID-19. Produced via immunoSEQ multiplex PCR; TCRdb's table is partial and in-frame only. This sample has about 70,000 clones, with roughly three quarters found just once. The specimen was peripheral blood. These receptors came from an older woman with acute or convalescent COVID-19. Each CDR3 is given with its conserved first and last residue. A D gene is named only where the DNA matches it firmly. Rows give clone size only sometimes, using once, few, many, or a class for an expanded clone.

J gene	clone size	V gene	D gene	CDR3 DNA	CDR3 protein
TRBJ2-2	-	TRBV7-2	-	TGTGCCAGCAGCTTAGTGGGCCCCGGGGAGCTGTTTTTT	CASSLVGPGELFF
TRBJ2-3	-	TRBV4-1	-	TGCGCCAGCAGCCAGAGAGCAGGGTATTCAACAGATACGCAGTATTTT	CASSQRAGYSTDTQYF
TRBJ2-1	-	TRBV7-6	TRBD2	TGTGCCAGCAGCCCGCGTGGGAGCGGGGGGGCGAATGAGCAGTTCTTC	CASSPRGSGGANEQFF
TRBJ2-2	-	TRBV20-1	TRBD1	TGCAGTGCTAGTGGGGACAGGAGGACCGGGGAGCTGTTTTTT	CSASGDRRTGELFF
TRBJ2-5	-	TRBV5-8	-	TGTGCCAGCAGCTTGTTCCGAGGCACGGAACAAGAGACCCAGTACTTC	CASSLFRGTEQETQYF
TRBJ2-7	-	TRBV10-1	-	TGCGCCAGCAGTGAGTCGATTGTATCCGGATCAGGGTCCTACGAGCAGTACTTC	CASSESIVSGSGSYEQYF
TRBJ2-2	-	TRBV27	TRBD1	TGTGCCAGCAGTTTACGACAGGGCACCGGGGAGCTGTTTTTT	CASSLRQGTGELFF
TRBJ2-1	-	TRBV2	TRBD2	TGTGCCAGCAGCCCGACTAGCCCCAGCTCCTACAATGAGCAGTTCTTC	CASSPTSPSSYNEQFF
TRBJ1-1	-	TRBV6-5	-	TGTGCCAGCAGTTACGAAGGGGGAAGGGGCACTGAAGCTTTCTTT	CASSYEGGRGTEAFF
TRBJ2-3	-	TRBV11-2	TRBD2	TGTGCCAGCAGCTTAGGCCTAGCGGGGGGGCATCATACGCAGTATTTT	CASSLGLAGGHHTQYF
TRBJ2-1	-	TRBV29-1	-	TGCAGCGTTGATAACAATGAGCAGTTCTTC	CSVDNNEQFF
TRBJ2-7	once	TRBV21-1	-	TGTGCCAGCATCAGACGAAAGATTAAACACAGCGAGCAGTACTTC	CASIRRKIKHSEQYF
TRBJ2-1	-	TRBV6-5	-	TGTGCCAGCAGTTCCCTCGGTACGGACAATGAGCAGTTCTTC	CASSSLGTDNEQFF